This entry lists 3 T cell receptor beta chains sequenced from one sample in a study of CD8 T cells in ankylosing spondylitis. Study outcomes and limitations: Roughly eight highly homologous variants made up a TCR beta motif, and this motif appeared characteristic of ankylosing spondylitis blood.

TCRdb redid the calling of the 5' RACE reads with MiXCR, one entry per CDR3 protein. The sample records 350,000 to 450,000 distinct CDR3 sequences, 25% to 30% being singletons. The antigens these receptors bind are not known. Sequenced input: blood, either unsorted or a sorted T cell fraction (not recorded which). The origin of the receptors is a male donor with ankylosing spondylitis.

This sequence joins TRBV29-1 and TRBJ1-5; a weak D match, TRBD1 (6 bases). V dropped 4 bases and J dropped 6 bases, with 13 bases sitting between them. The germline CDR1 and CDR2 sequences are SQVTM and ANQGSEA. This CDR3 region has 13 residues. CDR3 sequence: CSVGEEGGQPQHF. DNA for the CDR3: TGCAGCGTTGGGGAGGAGGGGGGTCAGCCCCAGCATTTT.

This CDR3 is CSASPLKGGYEQFF. DNA for the CDR3: TGCAGTGCTAGCCCTTTGAAGGGGGGCTATGAGCAGTTCTTC. This chain links TRBV20-1 with TRBJ2-1; D may match TRBD1 or TRBD2 (6 bases each). V was cut by 3 bases and J by 8 bases, with 17 bases left in between. CDR3 length equals 14 residues. Germline V gene sequence: CDR1 DFQATT, CDR2 SNEGSKA (reference sequence).

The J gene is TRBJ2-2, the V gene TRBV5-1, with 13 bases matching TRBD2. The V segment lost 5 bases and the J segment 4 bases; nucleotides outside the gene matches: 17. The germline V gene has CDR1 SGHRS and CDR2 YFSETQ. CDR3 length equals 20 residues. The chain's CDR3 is CASRKRQGLAGRLFTGELFF. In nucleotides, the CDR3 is TGCGCCAGCAGAAAAAGACAGGGACTAGCGGGAAGATTGTTCACCGGGGAGCTGTTTTTT.